This entry features one T cell receptor (beta chain) sequence. The antigen is not known. V shed 1 base and J 7 bases; nucleotides not matched to a gene: 4. The CDR3 has 13 amino acids. The germline gives CDR1 LGHNT, CDR2 FRNRAP. This entry belongs to a study of T cells in localized non-small cell lung cancer. General study results and limits: In the blood, greater T cell density corresponded to longer overall survival. Uninvolved adjacent lung had higher T cell clonality than tumor and all other tissues. When the top 100 tumor clones were examined, a median about 60 of them also appeared in the adjacent lung, which was paired and uninvolved. Multi-region tumor sequencing was not done, so intratumor heterogeneity could not be excluded.

Clones were read by immunoSEQ multiplex PCR, and TCRdb kept only the in-frame ones, dropping some. This repertoire shows under 55,000 clones, around three quarters found once; its top ten account for roughly 4%. The chain recombines TRBV12-5 with TRBJ2-7; 7 bases map to TRBD1. The sample was PBMCs, taken before any cancer treatment. The clonotype originates from a woman aged 35 to 69 with stage II lung adenocarcinoma. The CDR3 sequence is CASGLDGTAEQYF. CDR3 DNA: TGTGCTAGTGGTTTGGACGGGACAGCTGAGCAGTACTTC. The complete variable domain, with remaining parts taken from reference TRBV12-5 and TRBJ2-7, reads DARVTQTPRHKVTEMGQEVTMRCQPILGHNTVFWYRQTMMQGLELLAYFRNRAPLDDSGMPKDRFSAEMPDATLATLKIQPSEPRDSAVYFCASGLDGTAEQYFGPGTRLTVT.